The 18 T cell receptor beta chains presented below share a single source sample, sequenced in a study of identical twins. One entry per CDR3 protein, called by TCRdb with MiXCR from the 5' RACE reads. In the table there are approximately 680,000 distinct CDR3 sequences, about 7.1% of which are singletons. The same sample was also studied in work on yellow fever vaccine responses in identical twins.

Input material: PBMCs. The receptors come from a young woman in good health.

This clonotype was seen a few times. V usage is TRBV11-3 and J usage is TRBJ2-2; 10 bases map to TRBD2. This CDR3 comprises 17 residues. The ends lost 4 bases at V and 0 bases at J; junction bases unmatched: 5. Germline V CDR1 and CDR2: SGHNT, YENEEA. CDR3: CASSSHGLAANTGELFF. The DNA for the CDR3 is TGTGCCAGCAGCTCCCACGGACTAGCGGCGAACACCGGGGAGCTGTTTTTT.

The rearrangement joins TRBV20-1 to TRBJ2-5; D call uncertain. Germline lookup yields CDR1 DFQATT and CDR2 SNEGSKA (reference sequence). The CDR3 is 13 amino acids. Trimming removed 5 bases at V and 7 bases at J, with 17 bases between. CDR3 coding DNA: TGCAGTGCTGCCGGGCCAGACGGGTTGACCCAGTACTTC. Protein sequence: CSAAGPDGLTQYF.

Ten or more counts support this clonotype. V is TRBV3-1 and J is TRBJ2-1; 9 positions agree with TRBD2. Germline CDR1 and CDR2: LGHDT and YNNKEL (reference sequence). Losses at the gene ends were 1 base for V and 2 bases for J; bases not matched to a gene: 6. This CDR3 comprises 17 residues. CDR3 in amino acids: CASSQGRIAGAYNEQFF. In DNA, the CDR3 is TGTGCCAGCAGCCAAGGGAGAATAGCGGGGGCCTACAATGAGCAGTTCTTC.

CDR3 protein: CASSLGSGRQAFF. The DNA of the CDR3 is TGTGCCAGCAGCTTAGGGTCAGGTCGGCAAGCTTTCTTT. This chain connects TRBV11-2 to TRBJ1-1; no clear D gene. The CDR3 spans 13 residues. The germline gives CDR1 SGHAT, CDR2 FQNNGV. With 1 base removed from V and 9 bases from J, the gap between germline ends came to 12 bases.

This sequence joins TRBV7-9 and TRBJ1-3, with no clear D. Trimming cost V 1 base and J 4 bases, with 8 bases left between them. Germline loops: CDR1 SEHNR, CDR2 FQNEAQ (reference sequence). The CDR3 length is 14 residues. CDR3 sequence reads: CASSLVLGGNTIYF. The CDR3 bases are TGTGCCAGCAGCTTAGTGCTTGGAGGAAACACCATATATTTT.

In DNA, the CDR3 is TGTGCCAGCAGCTGGGGAGTGGATGAGCAGTTCTTC. It is translated as CASSWGVDEQFF. V and J are TRBV7-9 and TRBJ2-1; maybe TRBD2 (5 bases). The V end lost 4 bases, the J end lost 8 bases, and 9 bases lay between the germline ends. CDR3 size: 12 residues. CDR1 SEHNR and CDR2 FQNEAQ come from the germline V gene (reference sequence).

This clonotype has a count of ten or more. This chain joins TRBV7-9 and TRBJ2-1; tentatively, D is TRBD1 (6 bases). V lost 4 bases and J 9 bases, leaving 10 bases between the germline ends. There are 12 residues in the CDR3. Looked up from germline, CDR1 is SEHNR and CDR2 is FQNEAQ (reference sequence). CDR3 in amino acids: CASSSDRSEQFF. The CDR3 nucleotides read TGTGCCAGCAGCTCAGACAGGTCTGAGCAGTTCTTC.

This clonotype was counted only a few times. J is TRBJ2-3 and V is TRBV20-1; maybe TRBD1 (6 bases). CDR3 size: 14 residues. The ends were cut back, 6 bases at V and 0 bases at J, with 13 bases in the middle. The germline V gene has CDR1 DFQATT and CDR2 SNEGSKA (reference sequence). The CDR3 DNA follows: TGCAGTGCAGAACAGGGTTCTAGCACAGATACGCAGTATTTT. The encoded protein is CSAEQGSSTDTQYF.

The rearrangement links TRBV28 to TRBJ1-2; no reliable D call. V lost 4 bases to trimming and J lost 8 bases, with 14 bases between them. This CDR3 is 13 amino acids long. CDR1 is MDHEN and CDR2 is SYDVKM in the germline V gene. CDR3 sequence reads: CASSWAGLGGYTF. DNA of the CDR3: TGTGCCAGCAGTTGGGCCGGGCTTGGGGGCTACACCTTC.

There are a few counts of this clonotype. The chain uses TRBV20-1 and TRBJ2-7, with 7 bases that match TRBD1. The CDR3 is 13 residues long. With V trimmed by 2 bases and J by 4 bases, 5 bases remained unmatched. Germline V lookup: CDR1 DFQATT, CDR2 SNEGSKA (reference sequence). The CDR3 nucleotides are TGCAGTGCTAGAACAGGGGCTGGTTACGAGCAGTACTTC. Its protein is CSARTGAGYEQYF.

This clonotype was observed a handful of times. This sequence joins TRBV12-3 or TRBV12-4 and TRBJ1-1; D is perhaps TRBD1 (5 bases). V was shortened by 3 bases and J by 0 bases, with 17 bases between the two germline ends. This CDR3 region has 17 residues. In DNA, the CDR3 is TGTGCCAGCAGTTTGGGCAGGGTTACTGTCTTGAACACTGAAGCTTTCTTT. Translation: CASSLGRVTVLNTEAFF.

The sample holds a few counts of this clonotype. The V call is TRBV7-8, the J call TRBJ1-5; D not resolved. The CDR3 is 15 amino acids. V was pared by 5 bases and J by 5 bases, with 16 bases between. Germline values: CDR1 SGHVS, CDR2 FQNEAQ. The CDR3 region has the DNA TGTGCCAGCAGCATCACTCGGGGATTCGATCAGCCCCAGCATTTT. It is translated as CASSITRGFDQPQHF. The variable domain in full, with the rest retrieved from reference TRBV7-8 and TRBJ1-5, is GAGVSQSPRYKVAKRGQDVALRCDPISGHVSLFWYQQALGQGPEFLTYFQNEAQLDKSGLPSDRFFAERPEGSVSTLKIQRTQQEDSAVYLCASSITRGFDQPQHFGDGTRLSIL.

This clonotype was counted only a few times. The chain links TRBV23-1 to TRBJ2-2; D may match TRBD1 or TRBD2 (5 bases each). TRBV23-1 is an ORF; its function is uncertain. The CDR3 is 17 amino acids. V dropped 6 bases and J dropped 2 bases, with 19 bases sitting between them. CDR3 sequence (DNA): TGCGCCAGCAGCCCTACCGCCGGCAGGGACAACACCGGGGAGCTGTTTTTT. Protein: CASSPTAGRDNTGELFF.

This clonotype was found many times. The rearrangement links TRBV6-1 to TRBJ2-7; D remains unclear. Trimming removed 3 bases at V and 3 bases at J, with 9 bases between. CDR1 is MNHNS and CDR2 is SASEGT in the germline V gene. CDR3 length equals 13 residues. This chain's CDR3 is CASSDNRNYEQYV. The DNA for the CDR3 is TGTGCCAGCAGTGATAACCGAAACTACGAGCAGTACGTC.

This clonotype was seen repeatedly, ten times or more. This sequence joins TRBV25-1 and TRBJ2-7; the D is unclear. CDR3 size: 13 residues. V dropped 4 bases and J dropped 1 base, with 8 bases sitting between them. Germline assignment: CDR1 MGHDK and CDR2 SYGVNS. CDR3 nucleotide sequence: TGTGCCAGCAGTGGCCAGAATTCCTACGAGCAGTACTTC. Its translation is CASSGQNSYEQYF.

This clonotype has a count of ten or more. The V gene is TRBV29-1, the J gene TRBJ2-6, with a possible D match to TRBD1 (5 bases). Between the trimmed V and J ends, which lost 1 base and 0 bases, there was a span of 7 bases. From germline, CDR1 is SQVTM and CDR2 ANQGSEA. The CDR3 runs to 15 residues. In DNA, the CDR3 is TGCAGCGTTGAAGTAGACAGCTCTGGGGCCAACGTCCTGACTTTC. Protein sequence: CSVEVDSSGANVLTF.

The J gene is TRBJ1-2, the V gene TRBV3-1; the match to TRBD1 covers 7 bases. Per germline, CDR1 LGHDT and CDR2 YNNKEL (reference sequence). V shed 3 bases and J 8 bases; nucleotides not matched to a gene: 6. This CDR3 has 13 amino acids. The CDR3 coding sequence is TGTGCCAGCAGCCACCCCAGGGGGGAAGGCTACACCTTC. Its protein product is CASSHPRGEGYTF.

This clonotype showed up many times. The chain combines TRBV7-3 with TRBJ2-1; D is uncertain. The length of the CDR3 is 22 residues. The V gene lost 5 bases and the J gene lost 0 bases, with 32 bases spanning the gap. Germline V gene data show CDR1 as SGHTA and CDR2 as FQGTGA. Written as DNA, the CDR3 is TGTGCCAGCAGCCCGAAACTTAACACCGTACCTCTAGGAATTCACTCCTACAATGAGCAGTTCTTC. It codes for CASSPKLNTVPLGIHSYNEQFF. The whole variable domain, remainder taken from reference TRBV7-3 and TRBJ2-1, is GAGVSQTPSNKVTEKGKYVELRCDPISGHTALYWYRQSLGQGPEFLIYFQGTGAADDSGLPNDRFFAVRPEGSVSTLKIQRTERGDSAVYLCASSPKLNTVPLGIHSYNEQFFGPGTRLTVL.